Here is one T cell receptor beta chain with its context. The CDR3 has 15 amino acids. Between the trimmed V and J ends, which lost 2 bases and 3 bases, there was a span of 12 bases. Looked up from germline, CDR1 is SGHRS and CDR2 is YFSETQ. The data derive from a study of blood T cell repertoires in COVID-19. Study at large: From the United States, Italy and Spain came samples of acute and convalescent COVID-19. Sample material is recorded as cDNA or gDNA derived from T cells, B-cell-depleted T cells, or PBMCs.

Assay: immunoSEQ multiplex PCR; the TCRdb copy retains only in-frame clones and omits some. The sample has roughly 220,000 clones; 70% to 90% are singletons. The chain has TRBV5-1 and TRBJ2-1, with D possibly being TRBD2 (5 bases). This sequence originates from a woman between 50 and 59 years old with acute COVID-19. The sample was PBMCs or T cells enriched from blood (not recorded which). The CDR3 loop reads CASSFLGVNYNEQFF. Here the CDR3 DNA reads TGCGCCAGCAGCTTCCTCGGGGTGAACTACAATGAGCAGTTCTTC.